This is a list of T cell receptor beta chains from one sample in a study of cytomegalovirus exposure and HLA in healthy donors. This table comes from immunoSEQ multiplex PCR, and its TCRdb copy is limited to in-frame clones, with some not included. The table shows around 33,000 clones, with approximately 76% occurring only once. The sequenced sample was PBMCs. These receptors all come from a woman aged 30 to 39 in good health and CMV-seropositive. Both conserved end residues are part of each CDR3. Each record gives: V gene, J gene, CDR3 protein.

v_call: TRBV6-5; j_call: TRBJ1-2; cdr3_aa: CASSYVRTGGNYGYTF
v_call: TRBV30; j_call: TRBJ2-5; cdr3_aa: CAWSVARKETQYF
v_call: TRBV28; j_call: TRBJ2-5; cdr3_aa: CASTTTRPGAGLLVQETQYF
v_call: TRBV18; j_call: TRBJ2-6; cdr3_aa: CASSPWESGANVLTF
v_call: TRBV15; j_call: TRBJ2-7; cdr3_aa: CATSRDIRSRQFNEQYF
v_call: TRBV4-1; j_call: TRBJ2-3; cdr3_aa: CASSPTGGLESTDTQYF
v_call: TRBV7-2; j_call: TRBJ1-1; cdr3_aa: CASSVTGGLTEAFF
v_call: TRBV23-1; j_call: TRBJ2-1; cdr3_aa: CASSQPGLAWLGSSYNEQFF
v_call: TRBV6-1; j_call: TRBJ1-2; cdr3_aa: CASRASDSLYGYTF
v_call: TRBV5-6; j_call: TRBJ1-2; cdr3_aa: CASSLGGGNSPNYGYTF
v_call: TRBV28; j_call: TRBJ2-7; cdr3_aa: CASSARYEQYF
v_call: TRBV7-9; j_call: TRBJ2-6; cdr3_aa: CSSSLTESGANVLTF